This entry concerns a single TCR beta chain. No antigen is known for it. The junction does not match germline at one end; this may be a read error. No cell sorting was done before RNA was extracted from the tissue. This record belongs to a study of tumor and adjacent non-tumor tissue in lung cancer. The study's findings and limits: In normal lung, the top 100 clones were significantly more dominant than in tumor.

Three rounds of nested PCR, following a modified ARM-PCR protocol, produced the TCRbeta library. Each CDR3 protein is one row after TCRdb ran MiXCR on the multiplex PCR reads. The data hold 120,000 or so distinct CDR3 sequences, with roughly 67% observed a single time. Sequencing was carried out using lung tumor tissue. The sequence was collected from a young man with non-small cell lung cancer.

The CDR3 loop is CASSRGSTEAFF. CDR3 nucleotide sequence: TGTGCCAGCAGCAGGGGTAGCACTGAGGCTTTCTTT. This chain links TRBV12-3 or TRBV12-4 with TRBJ1-1; tentatively, D is TRBD1 (6 bases). The CDR3 is 12 residues long.